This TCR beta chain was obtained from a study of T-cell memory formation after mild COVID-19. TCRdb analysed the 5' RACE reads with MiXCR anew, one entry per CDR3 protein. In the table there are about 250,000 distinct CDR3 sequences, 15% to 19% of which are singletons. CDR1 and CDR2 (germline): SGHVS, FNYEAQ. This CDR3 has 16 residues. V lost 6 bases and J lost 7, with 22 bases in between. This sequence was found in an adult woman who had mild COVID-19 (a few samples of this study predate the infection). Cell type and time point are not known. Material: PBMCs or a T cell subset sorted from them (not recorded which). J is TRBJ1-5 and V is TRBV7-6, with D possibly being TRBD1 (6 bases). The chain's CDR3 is CASSSGEGTGSQPQHF. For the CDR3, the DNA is TGTGCCAGCAGTTCAGGGGAGGGTACAGGGAGCCAGCCCCAGCATTTT.